This TCR beta chain is from a study of naive and memory T cell subsets. The study, taken as a whole, reports: Over 95% of naive TCR sequences appeared only once, unlike memory subsets. Gini index rose across naive, CM, EM and EMRA in CD4 and CD8. Especially in CD8 cells, naive repertoires contained a few larger clonotypes, possibly CD45RA-re-expressing memory cells.

Two oligonucleotides, mixed equimolar, formed the beta constant-region primer covering TRBC1 and TRBC2. Nested alpha and beta constant-region primers with the SP2 primer drove four PCR rounds on ligated cDNA. TCRdb reanalysed the UMI-ligation and nested PCR reads using MiXCR and keeps one entry per CDR3 protein. There are tens of thousands of distinct CDR3 sequences in the sample; 9% occur only once, and less than 1.5% lies in the top ten. CD8 T cells were positively selected from what remained after CD4 positive selection. This clonotype was seen repeatedly, ten times or more. Its cognate antigen is unknown. The sequence derives from a human donor in good health. Sequencing was performed on naive CD8+ T cells from blood.

CDR3 residues: CASSYAFGLAGKETQYF. CDR3 bases: TGTGCCAGCAGTTACGCGTTCGGACTAGCGGGGAAAGAGACCCAGTACTTC. The genes are TRBV6-6 and TRBJ2-5; 12 positions agree with TRBD2. The CDR3 totals 17 residues. V was clipped by 2 bases and J by 3 bases; unmatched bases: 7. Germline V gene lookup returns CDR1 MNHNY and CDR2 SVGAGI (reference sequence).